This TCR beta chain was captured by sequencing in a study of blood T cell repertoires in COVID-19. Source study methods: The assay estimated nucleated cells by amplifying reference gene primers. TCRdb keeps only in-frame clones here, not all; method: immunoSEQ multiplex PCR. V and J calls and clone size are as listed in that table; D and trimming were resolved from the DNA. This table holds around 200,000 clones, around 75% found once. Input material: peripheral blood. The sequence derives from a human donor in a cohort sampled during active COVID-19.

CDR3 coding DNA: TGTGCCAGTATCGCCAATGTGGGACAGGGGAATAAGCCCCAGCATTTT. Residues: CASIANVGQGNKPQHF. The chain is built from TRBV19 and TRBJ1-5, with 10 bases aligning to TRBD1. There are 16 residues in the CDR3. The germline CDR1 and CDR2 sequences are LNHDA and SQIVND (reference sequence). Unmatched junction bases numbered 14, after V lost 7 bases and J lost 8 bases.